The 18 T cell receptor beta chains below all came from one sample that was sequenced in a study of CD8+CD57+ T cells in acquired aplastic anemia. Patients picked for sequencing had shown CD8+CD57+ cell expansion detected by flow cytometry. The template for TCR beta VDJ and CDR3 sequence profiling was genomic DNA. TCRdb re-called the reads with MiXCR, one entry per CDR3 protein. Of 260,000 or so distinct CDR3 sequences in the sample, approximately 86% were seen once. The sample taken for sequencing was sorted CD4+, CD8+, or CD8+CD57+ T cells (not recorded which) from PBMCs. Every receptor here comes from a human donor with aplastic anemia.

The chain combines TRBV15 with TRBJ1-2; tentatively, D is TRBD1 (5 bases). Germline V lookup: CDR1 LNHNV, CDR2 YYDKDF (reference sequence). Trimming pared 10 bases from V and 14 bases from J, leaving 32 bases between. This CDR3 has 15 amino acids. This CDR3 is CASSSQKQGENGQTF. The CDR3 DNA sequence: TGTGCCAGTAGTAGCCAGAAACAAGGGGAGAATGGCCAGACCTTC.

This clonotype was picked up one time. An end of the junction differs from the germline gene, which may be a read error. This rearrangement joins TRBV11-3 to TRBJ1-2, with D perhaps TRBD1 (5 bases). CDR3 length equals 14 residues. The germline V gene has CDR1 SGHNT and CDR2 YENEEA. The CDR3 spells CASSLVLTGDGYTF. Written as DNA, the CDR3 is TGTGCCAGCAGTTTAGTTCTAACAGGTGATGGCTACACCTTC.

About this clonotype itself: One end of the junction fails to match germline, which may point to a read error. The chain uses TRBV9 and TRBJ2-7; no clear D gene. Germline V gene sequence: CDR1 SGDLS, CDR2 YYNGEE. This CDR3 has 14 amino acids. CDR3: CASSVPGPATDTHF. The CDR3 region has the DNA TGTGCCAGCAGCGTACCAGGCCCTGCCACCGATACGCACTTC.

The chain couples TRBV2 to TRBJ1-2, with 10 bases aligning to TRBD1. CDR1 SNHLY and CDR2 FYNNEI come from the germline V gene. The V and J ends lost 6 bases and 11 bases, in that order; junction bases with no gene match: 15. The CDR3 has 15 amino acids. Written as DNA, the CDR3 is TGTGCCAGCAGCTTGACAGGGGGCGCCGACGATGCGTACACCTTC. It translates to CASSLTGGADDAYTF.

Comments on this clonotype: The junction and the germline gene differ at one end; a read error may be behind it. The chain employs TRBV7-9 and TRBJ1-1, with 7 bases matching TRBD1. Germline lookup yields CDR1 SEHNR and CDR2 FQNEAQ (reference sequence). The CDR3 has 15 residues. The CDR3 sequence: CASSLAQAGGSTEFF. As DNA, the CDR3 is TGCGCCAGCAGCTTGGCCCAGGCAGGGGGTTCCACTGAATTCTTT.

Comments on this clonotype: The final CDR3 position lacks the conserved phenylalanine or tryptophan, pointing to a likely read error. The DNA is left out, because the CDR3 cannot be placed on it with certainty; the CDR3 is given as TCRdb lists it. This chain joins TRBV7-8 and TRBJ1-6. Germline loops: CDR1 SGHVS, CDR2 FQNEAQ. The CDR3 length is 13 residues, termini included. CDR3 sequence: CASSLARDAHLGY.

V usage is TRBV9 and J usage is TRBJ1-2, with a weak D call TRBD1 (6 bases). V was trimmed by 7 bases and J by 12 bases, leaving 28 bases between them. From germline, CDR1 is SGDLS and CDR2 YYNGEE. This CDR3 contains 15 residues. The CDR3 region is CASGGAGDIQYCDTF. CDR3 DNA: TGTGCCAGCGGAGGAGCTGGGGACATTCAGTACTGCGACACCTTC. Looking up the rest from reference TRBV9 and TRBJ1-2 gives the full variable domain: DSGVTQTPKHLITATGQRVTLRCSPRSGDLSVYWYQQSLDQGLQFLIQYYNGEERAKGNILERFSAQQFPDLHSELNLSSLELGDSALYFCASGGAGDIQYCDTFGSGTRLTVV.

Concerning this clonotype: The junction does not match germline at one end; this may be a read error. This chain joins TRBV7-8 and TRBJ1-6; 9 positions agree with TRBD1. Germline V CDR1 and CDR2: SGHVS, FQNEAQ. The CDR3 runs 14 residues. DNA for the CDR3: TGTGCCAGCAGCTCGACAGGGGGGAATTCTCCCCACCACTTT. This encodes CASSSTGGNSPHHF. Full variable domain (outside the CDR3, taken from reference TRBV7-8 and TRBJ1-6): GAGVSQSPRYKVAKRGQDVALRCDPISGHVSLFWYQQALGQGPEFLTYFQNEAQLDKSGLPSDRFFAERPEGSVSTLKIQRTQQEDSAVYLCASSSTGGNSPHHFGNGTRLTVT.

Worth noting for this clonotype: The conserved closing phenylalanine or tryptophan is absent in this CDR3, likely reflecting a read error. The limits of the CDR3 on the DNA are not certain, so only TCRdb's listed CDR3 is given. The chain is built from TRBV2 and TRBJ2-3; TRBD1, the D gene given by the table, was not confirmed from the DNA. The length of the CDR3 is 13 amino acids, counting both ends. CDR1 and CDR2 (germline): SNHLY, FYNNEI. CDR3 residues: CASGGGGGATTYV.

The J gene is TRBJ2-6, the V gene TRBV2, with D unresolved. Trimming stripped 3 bases from V and 2 bases from J, with 5 bases between. The CDR3 is made up of 14 amino acids. Germline V gene lookup returns CDR1 SNHLY and CDR2 FYNNEI. Here the CDR3 reads CASSDGAGANVLTF. The DNA of the CDR3 is TGTGCCAGCAGTGATGGGGCTGGGGCCAACGTCCTGACTTTC.

As for this clonotype: This CDR3 is missing its conserved last phenylalanine or tryptophan, likely due to a read error. The DNA is left out, because the CDR3 cannot be placed on it with certainty; the CDR3 is given as TCRdb lists it. The chain has TRBV7-8 and TRBJ2-1; TRBD2 was called by the table and not checked on the DNA. Germline CDR1 is SGHVS and CDR2 is FQNEAQ. The CDR3 is 13 residues long, counting both termini. CDR3 region: CASSLAGGHDTFY.

The chain recombines TRBV7-6 with TRBJ2-2; D gene uncertain. Trimming cost V 3 bases and J 14 bases, with 25 bases left between them. This CDR3 is built from 16 residues. Germline lookup yields CDR1 SGHVS and CDR2 FNYEAQ. CDR3 nucleotides: TGTGCCAGCAGCTTGAGTTCCTATAAGTCACCCCTCCACCTGTTTTTT. This encodes CASSLSSYKSPLHLFF.

This chain joins TRBV2 and TRBJ1-1; a possible D gene is TRBD1 (5 bases). Germline CDR1 and CDR2: SNHLY and FYNNEI. Trimming cost V 4 bases and J 6 bases, with 18 bases left between them. CDR3 length: 15 amino acids. CDR3 in DNA: TGTGCCAGCAGTGTAGATCTGGGAGGGACGGCTGAAGCTTTCTTT. As protein: CASSVDLGGTAEAFF.

This clonotype was counted once. The chain recombines TRBV4-2 with TRBJ1-5, with D possibly being TRBD1 (5 bases). This CDR3 contains 15 residues. Trimming left V 1 base short and J 2 bases short, with 9 bases between. Germline lookup yields CDR1 LGHNA and CDR2 YNFKEQ. This CDR3 is CASSQAGTRNQPQHF. CDR3 DNA: TGTGCCAGCAGCCAAGCCGGGACCCGCAATCAGCCCCAGCATTTT.

The chain employs TRBV7-9 and TRBJ2-3; TRBD2 might be the D (5 bases). The V gene lost 5 bases and the J gene lost 10 bases, with 16 bases spanning the gap. The CDR3 length is 13 residues. The V gene's germline CDR1 is SEHNR and CDR2 FQNEAQ (reference sequence). The CDR3 protein is CASSDGPGDPQYF. The CDR3 coding sequence is TGTGCCAGCAGCGACGGGCCCGGGGATCCGCAGTATTTT.

A note on this clonotype: One junction end disagrees with the germline gene, perhaps due to a read error. CDR3 nucleotides: TGTGCCAGCAGGTACGCGGGAAGACCCGATAAGCATTTT. The encoded protein is CASRYAGRPDKHF. This chain joins TRBV7-8 and TRBJ2-3; tentative D call: TRBD2 (6 bases). CDR3 length equals 13 residues. The germline CDR1 and CDR2 sequences are SGHVS and FQNEAQ.

Here the CDR3 DNA reads TGTGCCAGTAGTATAGCTAGCAGAGCCTACAATGAACAGTTCTTT. This codes for CASSIASRAYNEQFF. The chain is built from TRBV19 and TRBJ1-1; D is unresolved. Germline-derived CDR1 and CDR2 are LNHDA and SQIVND (reference sequence). This CDR3 region has 15 residues. Trimming stripped 1 base from V and 14 bases from J, with 23 bases between.

The chain joins TRBV5-4 to TRBJ2-7; tentative D call: TRBD1 (6 bases). The CDR3 is 16 residues long. V gave up 0 bases and J gave up 6 bases, with 19 bases separating them. The germline V gene encodes CDR1 SGHNT and CDR2 YYREEE (reference sequence). The CDR3 coding sequence is TGTGCCAGCAGCTTGGACAGACAGGCGAACCTGGCCGAGCAGTACGTC. This translates into CASSLDRQANLAEQYV.